The 6 T cell receptor beta chains reported below all come from one sample, sequenced in a study of shared T cell receptors in the human thymus. Sequencing used immunoSEQ multiplex PCR; TCRdb keeps in-frame clones, though not all of them. The sample yields 700,000 or so clones, 80% to 90% seen once. This sample also belongs to another study, concerning human thymus T cells.

The sequenced sample consisted of thymocytes. Receptors originate from a girl under two years old with a congenital heart defect.

The chain uses TRBV11-2 and TRBJ2-3; 8 bases are shared with TRBD2. CDR3 size: 16 residues. From germline, CDR1 is SGHAT and CDR2 FQNNGV. Trimming removed 3 bases from V and 3 bases from J; junction bases left unmatched: 8. CDR3 loop: CASSFPGSGDTDTQYF. CDR3 bases: TGTGCCAGCAGCTTTCCGGGTAGCGGGGATACAGATACGCAGTATTTT.

The rearrangement uses TRBV4-2 and TRBJ1-1; D possibly corresponds to TRBD1 (6 bases). Trimming took 1 base from V and 1 from J, leaving 13 bases between them. Germline CDR1 LGHNA, CDR2 YNFKEQ. CDR3 length equals 16 residues. DNA for the CDR3: TGTGCCAGCAGCCAAGCGCCTCAGGGGACGAACACTGAAGCTTTCTTT. Its protein product is CASSQAPQGTNTEAFF.

The chain employs TRBV5-4 and TRBJ2-2; 8 positions agree with TRBD1. The germline gives CDR1 SGHNT, CDR2 YYREEE (reference sequence). CDR3 length equals 14 residues. The trim removed 4 bases at V and 3 bases at J, leaving 2 bases unmatched. CDR3 sequence (DNA): TGTGCCAGCAGCCTGACAGGGGACACCGGGGAGCTGTTTTTT. Protein product: CASSLTGDTGELFF.

The genes are TRBV27 and TRBJ1-4, with 8 bases lining up with TRBD1. The CDR3 is made up of 13 amino acids. V dropped 3 bases and J dropped 8; count of bases not matched to a gene: 2. The germline CDR1 and CDR2 sequences are MNHEY and SMNVEV (reference sequence). The CDR3 coding sequence is TGTGCCAGCAGTTTGACAGGGGACGAAAAACTGTTTTTT. As protein: CASSLTGDEKLFF.

This chain connects TRBV5-1 to TRBJ1-1; the match to TRBD1 covers 10 bases. V was pared by 3 bases and J by 0 bases, with 5 bases of the junction left unmatched. The germline CDR1 and CDR2 sequences are SGHRS and YFSETQ. There are 16 residues in the CDR3. The CDR3 reads CASSSDRGLLNTEAFF. The CDR3 coding sequence is TGCGCCAGCAGCTCCGACAGGGGGCTACTGAACACTGAAGCTTTCTTT.

This clone was recorded once. The chain has TRBV29-1 and TRBJ2-1; possible D gene TRBD1, 7 bases. Germline V CDR1 and CDR2: SQVTM, ANQGSEA. V was trimmed by 7 bases and J by 3 bases, leaving 22 bases between them. This CDR3 has 16 residues. CDR3 sequence (DNA): TGCAGCGGATATCTCCGCGGGACAGCCTACTACAATGAGCAGTTCTTC. This sequence encodes CSGYLRGTAYYNEQFF.